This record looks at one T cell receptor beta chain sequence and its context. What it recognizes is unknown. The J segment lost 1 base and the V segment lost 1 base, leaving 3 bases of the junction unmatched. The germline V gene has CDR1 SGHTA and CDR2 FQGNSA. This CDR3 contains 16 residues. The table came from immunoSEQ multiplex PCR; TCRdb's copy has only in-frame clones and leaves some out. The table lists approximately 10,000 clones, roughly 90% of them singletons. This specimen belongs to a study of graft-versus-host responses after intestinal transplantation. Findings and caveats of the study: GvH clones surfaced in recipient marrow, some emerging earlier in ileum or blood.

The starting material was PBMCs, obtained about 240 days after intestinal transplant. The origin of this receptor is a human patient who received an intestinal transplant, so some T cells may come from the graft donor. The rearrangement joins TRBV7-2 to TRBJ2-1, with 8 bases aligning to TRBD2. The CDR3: CASSLVSGGSYNEQFF. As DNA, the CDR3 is TGTGCCAGCAGCTTAGTGTCGGGAGGGTCCTACAATGAGCAGTTCTTC. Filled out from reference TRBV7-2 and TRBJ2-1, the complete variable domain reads GAGVSQSPSNKVTEKGKDVELRCDPISGHTALYWYRQSLGQGLEFLIYFQGNSAPDKSGLPSDRFSAERTGGSVSTLTIQRTQQEDSAVYLCASSLVSGGSYNEQFFGPGTRLTVL.